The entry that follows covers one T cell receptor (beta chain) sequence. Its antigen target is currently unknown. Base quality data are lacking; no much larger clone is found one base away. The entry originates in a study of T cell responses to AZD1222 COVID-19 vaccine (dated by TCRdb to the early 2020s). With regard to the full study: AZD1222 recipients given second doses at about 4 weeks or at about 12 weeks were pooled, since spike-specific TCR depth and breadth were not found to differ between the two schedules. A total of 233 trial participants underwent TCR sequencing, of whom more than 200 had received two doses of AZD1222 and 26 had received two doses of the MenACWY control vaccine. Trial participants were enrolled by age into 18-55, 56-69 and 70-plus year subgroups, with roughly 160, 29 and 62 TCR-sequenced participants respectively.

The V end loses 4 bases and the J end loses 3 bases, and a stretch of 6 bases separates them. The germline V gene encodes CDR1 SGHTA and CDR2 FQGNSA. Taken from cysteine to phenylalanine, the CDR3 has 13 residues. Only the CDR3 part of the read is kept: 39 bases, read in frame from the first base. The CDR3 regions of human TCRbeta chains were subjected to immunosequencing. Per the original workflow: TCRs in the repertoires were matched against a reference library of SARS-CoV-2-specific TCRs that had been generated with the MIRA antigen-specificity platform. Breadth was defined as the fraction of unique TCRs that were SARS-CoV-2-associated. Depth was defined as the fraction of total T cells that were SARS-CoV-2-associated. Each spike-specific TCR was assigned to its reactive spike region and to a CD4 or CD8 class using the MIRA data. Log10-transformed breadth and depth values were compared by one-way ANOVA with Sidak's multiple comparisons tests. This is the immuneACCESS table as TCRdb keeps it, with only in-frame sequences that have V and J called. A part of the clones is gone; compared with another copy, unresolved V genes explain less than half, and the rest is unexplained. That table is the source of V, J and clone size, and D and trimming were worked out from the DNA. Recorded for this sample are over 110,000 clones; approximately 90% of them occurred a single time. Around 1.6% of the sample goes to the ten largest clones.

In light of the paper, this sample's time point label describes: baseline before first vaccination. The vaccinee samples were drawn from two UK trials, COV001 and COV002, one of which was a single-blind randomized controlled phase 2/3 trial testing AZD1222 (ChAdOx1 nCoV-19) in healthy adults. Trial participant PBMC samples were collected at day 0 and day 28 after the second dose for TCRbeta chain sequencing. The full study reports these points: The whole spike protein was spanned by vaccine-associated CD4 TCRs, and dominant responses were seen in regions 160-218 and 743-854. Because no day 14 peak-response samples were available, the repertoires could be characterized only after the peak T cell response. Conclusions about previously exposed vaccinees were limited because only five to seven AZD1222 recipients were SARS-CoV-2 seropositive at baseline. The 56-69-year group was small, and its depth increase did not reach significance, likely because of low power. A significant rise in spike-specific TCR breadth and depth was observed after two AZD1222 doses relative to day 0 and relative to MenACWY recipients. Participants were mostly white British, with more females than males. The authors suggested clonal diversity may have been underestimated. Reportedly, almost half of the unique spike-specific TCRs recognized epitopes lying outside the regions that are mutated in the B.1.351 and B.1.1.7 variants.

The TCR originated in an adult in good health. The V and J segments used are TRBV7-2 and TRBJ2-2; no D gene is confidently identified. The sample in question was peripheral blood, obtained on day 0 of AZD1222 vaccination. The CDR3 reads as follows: CASSSAHTGELFF. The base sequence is TGTGCCAGCAGCTCCGCCCACACCGGGGAGCTGTTTTTT. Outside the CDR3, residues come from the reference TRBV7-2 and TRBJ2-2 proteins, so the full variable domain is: GAGVSQSPSNKVTEKGKDVELRCDPISGHTALYWYRQSLGQGLEFLIYFQGNSAPDKSGLPSDRFSAERTGGSVSTLTIQRTQQEDSAVYLCASSSAHTGELFFGEGSRLTVL.